This TCR beta chain was obtained from a study of vaccination and CD4 T cells after COVID-19. Notes on this clonotype: Its antigen is unknown.

With the Oncomine TCR Beta short-read assay, DNA from cultured CD4+ T cells was sequenced. Via MiXCR, TCRdb re-called the PCR reads, giving one row per CDR3 protein. The sample records about 8,800 distinct CDR3 sequences, under 65% being singletons. Specified treatment: roughly 10-day PBMC culture with coronavirus spike peptide pools or control peptides (ViraFEST assay). The CDR3 has 13 amino acids. Trimming took off 9 bases at V and 4 bases at J, with 15 bases between the two ends. CDR1 is MNHNS, CDR2 SASEGT, per germline. The V and J genes are TRBV6-1 and TRBJ1-2; D perhaps matches TRBD1 (5 bases). Sequencing was performed on cultured CD4+ T cells from blood, taken after SARS-CoV-2 vaccination. The source of this sequence is a human donor with COVID-19. CDR3 sequence (DNA): TGTGCCAGTTCCCCGGGGGTTGTCTATGGCTACACCTTC. This encodes CASSPGVVYGYTF.